Below are 6 T cell receptor beta chains sequenced from a single sample in a study of a mutant IDH1 vaccine in newly diagnosed glioma (dated by TCRdb to about 2021). Per the publication, the time point label means: week 5, during vaccination. Each vaccine dose was 300 ug of a 20-mer mutant IDH1 peptide in Montanide, given subcutaneously with topical imiquimod. The method behind the library was the immunoSEQ multiplex PCR assay. TCRdb holds this immuneACCESS table with in-frame rearrangements only. Some clones are missing; in checked studies, unresolved V genes explain under half, and the rest has no known cause. The sample table contains 38,000 or so clones; only one count was recorded for approximately 91% of them. Over 2% of the sample is in the top ten clones. Their target antigens are unknown. The material was PBMCs, obtained from a glioma patient whose treatment included an IDH1 peptide vaccine. The receptor set was obtained from a man in his fifties with glioma.

This chain uses TRBV19 with TRBJ1-2, with a weak D call TRBD1 (6 bases). Trimming shortened V by 7 bases and J by 1 base, and 10 bases separated the two germline ends. Germline CDR1 LNHDA, CDR2 SQIVND (reference sequence). The CDR3 has 13 residues. CDR3 sequence (DNA): TGTGCCAGTAAGGGGGTTCGTAACTATGGCTACACCTTC. It specifies CASKGVRNYGYTF.

The CDR3 here is CASSSGPLDLTDTQYF. The CDR3 DNA reads as TGCGCCAGCAGCTCCGGCCCGCTGGATCTCACAGATACGCAGTATTTT. The chain recombines TRBV5-1 with TRBJ2-3; D ambiguous. The germline V gene encodes CDR1 SGHRS and CDR2 YFSETQ. With 3 bases removed from V and 2 bases from J, the gap between germline ends came to 16 bases. This CDR3 spans 16 amino acids. Based on the CDR3 plus reference TRBV5-1 and TRBJ2-3, the full variable domain is KAGVTQTPRYLIKTRGQQVTLSCSPISGHRSVSWYQQTPGQGLQFLFEYFSETQRNKGNFPGRFSGRQFSNSRSEMNVSTLELGDSALYLCASSSGPLDLTDTQYFGPGTRLTVL.

The V gene is TRBV20-1, the J gene TRBJ2-7; no reliable D call. V was clipped by 3 bases and J by 3 bases, with 3 bases between them. Germline loops: CDR1 DFQATT, CDR2 SNEGSKA (reference sequence). The length of the CDR3 is 10 residues. The CDR3 protein is CSASDYEQYF. In DNA form, the CDR3 reads TGCAGTGCTAGCGACTACGAGCAGTACTTC.

J is TRBJ2-1 and V is TRBV28; TRBD2 agrees at 10 bases. The CDR3 spans 16 residues. In germline, CDR1 is MDHEN, CDR2 SYDVKM. With 4 bases clipped from V and 6 bases from J, the junction kept 9 bases outside the gene matches. The CDR3 here is CASSSQAGGIFNEQFF. CDR3 coding DNA: TGTGCCAGCAGTTCTCAAGCGGGGGGGATATTCAATGAGCAGTTCTTC.

In the case of this clone: At one end the junction does not follow the germline gene, possibly because of a read error. The chain joins TRBV7-7 to TRBJ2-5; D not resolved. CDR1 SSHAT and CDR2 FNYEAQ come from the germline V gene (reference sequence). The CDR3 is 13 amino acids. The CDR3 DNA reads TGTGCTAGCAGCTCTATCCCCCAAGAGACCCAGTACTTC. It translates to CASSSIPQETQYF.

This chain uses TRBV28 with TRBJ1-2; 9 nucleotides match TRBD1. The trim removed 4 bases at V and 1 base at J, leaving 7 bases unmatched. CDR1 MDHEN and CDR2 SYDVKM come from the germline V gene. The CDR3 has 16 residues. The CDR3 DNA sequence: TGTGCCAGCAGTTCAAACAGGGGGCTGTTTAACTATGGCTACACCTTC. Its protein product is CASSSNRGLFNYGYTF.